The rows below give T cell receptor beta chains drawn from one sample of a study of OX40 agonist ivuxolimab in advanced cancers. Generated by immunoSEQ multiplex PCR, the TCRdb table keeps only in-frame clones and is missing some. The sample carries about 26,000 clones, roughly three quarters recorded once. The source was CD4+ or CD8+ T cells sorted from blood, collected in a trial of the OX40 agonist ivuxolimab. Every receptor here comes from an adult with an advanced solid tumor such as melanoma, head and neck, liver or kidney cancer. Each CDR3 is given with its conserved first and last residue. D genes are given only for firm matches. Not every row has a clone size; where given, it reads once, few, many or a size class.

v_gene: TRBV9; j_gene: TRBJ2-7; abundance: -; d_gene: -; CDR3nt: TGTGCCAGCAGCGTAGGAGGGGGGGCCTACGAGCAGTACTTC; CDR3aa: CASSVGGGAYEQYF
v_gene: TRBV7-3; j_gene: TRBJ2-7; abundance: -; d_gene: TRBD1; CDR3nt: TGTGCCAGCAGCCCCGGGACAGGCAGTTACGAGCAGTACTTC; CDR3aa: CASSPGTGSYEQYF
v_gene: TRBV5-8; j_gene: TRBJ1-2; abundance: -; d_gene: -; CDR3nt: TGTGCCAGCAGCTTAAGAGGGGGCTATGGCTACACCTTC; CDR3aa: CASSLRGGYGYTF
v_gene: TRBV4-1; j_gene: TRBJ2-5; abundance: -; d_gene: TRBD2; CDR3nt: TGCGCCAGCAGCCAAGATAGTAGACTAGCGGGGGCCCGAGAGACCCAGTACTTC; CDR3aa: CASSQDSRLAGARETQYF
v_gene: TRBV6-5; j_gene: TRBJ2-1; abundance: -; d_gene: -; CDR3nt: TGTGCCAGCAGTTATTTGGGGAGCTCCTACAATGAGCAGTTCTTC; CDR3aa: CASSYLGSSYNEQFF
v_gene: TRBV10-2; j_gene: TRBJ2-7; abundance: once; d_gene: -; CDR3nt: TGCGCCAGCAGTGACCCAGGGGTCCTCTACGAGCAGTACTTC; CDR3aa: CASSDPGVLYEQYF
v_gene: TRBV6-4; j_gene: TRBJ2-6; abundance: -; d_gene: -; CDR3nt: TGTGCCAGCAGTGACGGGGGCAACTCTGGGGCCAACGTCCTGACTTTC; CDR3aa: CASSDGGNSGANVLTF
v_gene: TRBV6-5; j_gene: TRBJ2-6; abundance: -; d_gene: -; CDR3nt: TGTGCCAGCAGCCGAACCGGGGCCAACGTCCTGACTTTC; CDR3aa: CASSRTGANVLTF
v_gene: TRBV5-6; j_gene: TRBJ2-7; abundance: once; d_gene: -; CDR3nt: TGTGCCAGCAGCTTGACGGAGAGCTCCTACGAGCAGTACTTC; CDR3aa: CASSLTESSYEQYF
v_gene: TRBV4-1; j_gene: TRBJ2-7; abundance: -; d_gene: TRBD1; CDR3nt: TGCGCCAGCAGCCCCGGGACAGACGAGCAGTACTTC; CDR3aa: CASSPGTDEQYF
v_gene: TRBV28; j_gene: TRBJ2-2; abundance: -; d_gene: TRBD1; CDR3nt: TGTGCCAGCGACAGGGGATACACCGGGGAGCTGTTTTTT; CDR3aa: CASDRGYTGELFF
v_gene: TRBV9; j_gene: TRBJ1-5; abundance: -; d_gene: -; CDR3nt: TGTGCCAGCAGCGTAGATGGAGGGATCAATCAGCCCCAGCATTTT; CDR3aa: CASSVDGGINQPQHF
v_gene: TRBV6-1; j_gene: TRBJ2-1; abundance: -; d_gene: TRBD1; CDR3nt: TGTGCCAGCAGGGAGACAGGGAACCCCTACAATGAGCAGTTCTTC; CDR3aa: CASRETGNPYNEQFF
v_gene: TRBV10-1; j_gene: TRBJ2-1; abundance: -; d_gene: -; CDR3nt: TGCGCCAGCAGTGTACCAGTTGAAGTACACTCTTACAATGAGCAGTTCTTC; CDR3aa: CASSVPVEVHSYNEQFF
v_gene: TRBV28; j_gene: TRBJ2-3; abundance: -; d_gene: -; CDR3nt: TGTGCCAGCAGTTTGTTAGACTCAGATACGCAGTATTTT; CDR3aa: CASSLLDSDTQYF
v_gene: TRBV5-1; j_gene: TRBJ2-1; abundance: -; d_gene: -; CDR3nt: TGCGCCAGCAGCTTGCATCGACAGAGCTCCTACAATGAGCAGTTCTTC; CDR3aa: CASSLHRQSSYNEQFF
v_gene: TRBV7-3; j_gene: TRBJ2-2; abundance: -; d_gene: TRBD1; CDR3nt: TGTGCCAGCAGCCCCCGCACAGGGGGATCCGGGGAGCTGTTTTTT; CDR3aa: CASSPRTGGSGELFF
v_gene: TRBV19; j_gene: TRBJ2-7; abundance: -; d_gene: TRBD2; CDR3nt: TGTGCCAGAGTAGTCGCAGCCCAGCGGGAGAGCTCCTACGAGCAGTACTTC; CDR3aa: CARVVAAQRESSYEQYF
v_gene: TRBV2; j_gene: TRBJ2-5; abundance: few; d_gene: -; CDR3nt: TGTGCCAGCAGTGATGTTATGACACCTCAAGAGACCCAGTACTTC; CDR3aa: CASSDVMTPQETQYF
v_gene: TRBV5-6; j_gene: TRBJ1-4; abundance: -; d_gene: -; CDR3nt: TGTGCCAGCAGCTTGGGAACCGGGACCAGGGATGAAAAACTGTTTTTT; CDR3aa: CASSLGTGTRDEKLFF
v_gene: TRBV6-5; j_gene: TRBJ2-3; abundance: -; d_gene: -; CDR3nt: TGTGCCAGCAGTTACATTACGGGAACAGATACGCAGTATTTT; CDR3aa: CASSYITGTDTQYF
v_gene: TRBV28; j_gene: TRBJ2-5; abundance: few; d_gene: -; CDR3nt: TGTGCCAGCAGTTTCCCTAAGGAATTTGCGGGAACGTACCAAGAGACCCAGTACTTC; CDR3aa: CASSFPKEFAGTYQETQYF
v_gene: TRBV9; j_gene: TRBJ2-5; abundance: -; d_gene: -; CDR3nt: TGTGCCAGCAGCGTAGACGGAGGGCGGGAGACCCAGTACTTC; CDR3aa: CASSVDGGRETQYF
v_gene: TRBV12-5; j_gene: TRBJ2-7; abundance: -; d_gene: TRBD1; CDR3nt: TGTGCTAGTGCCGAGGACAGGAACGGCTACGAGCAGTACTTC; CDR3aa: CASAEDRNGYEQYF
v_gene: TRBV6-5; j_gene: TRBJ1-6; abundance: medium-sized; d_gene: -; CDR3nt: TGTGCCAGCAGTTACGGTGGGCTGGGTTCACCCCTCCACTTT; CDR3aa: CASSYGGLGSPLHF
v_gene: TRBV29-1; j_gene: TRBJ2-7; abundance: -; d_gene: -; CDR3nt: TGCAGCGTTGAAGAAGGAGGGGCTGGCTACGAGCAGTACTTC; CDR3aa: CSVEEGGAGYEQYF
v_gene: TRBV7-3; j_gene: TRBJ2-3; abundance: -; d_gene: -; CDR3nt: TGTGCCAGCAGCTTTGGGGGGCCCGATACGCAGTATTTT; CDR3aa: CASSFGGPDTQYF
v_gene: TRBV7-2; j_gene: TRBJ1-5; abundance: -; d_gene: -; CDR3nt: TGTGCCAGCAGCTTAATCCTCTTTCAGCCCCAGCATTTT; CDR3aa: CASSLILFQPQHF
v_gene: TRBV7-8; j_gene: TRBJ2-7; abundance: few; d_gene: -; CDR3nt: TGTGCCAGCAGCCCCAGGCCGACAGTGAGCTCCTACGAGCAGTACTTC; CDR3aa: CASSPRPTVSSYEQYF
v_gene: TRBV7-9; j_gene: TRBJ1-1; abundance: -; d_gene: -; CDR3nt: TGTGCCAGCACCACCGGTAGGGCGAACACTGAAGCTTTCTTT; CDR3aa: CASTTGRANTEAFF
v_gene: TRBV7-9; j_gene: TRBJ2-7; abundance: -; d_gene: -; CDR3nt: TGTGCCAGCAGCGAGGACTACGAGCAGTACTTC; CDR3aa: CASSEDYEQYF
v_gene: TRBV5-1; j_gene: TRBJ2-7; abundance: -; d_gene: TRBD1; CDR3nt: TGCGCCAGCAGAACGGGGACAGCCTACGAGCAGTACTTC; CDR3aa: CASRTGTAYEQYF
v_gene: TRBV9; j_gene: TRBJ1-3; abundance: -; d_gene: -; CDR3nt: TGTGCCAGCAGCGTAGCTGAGGGGTCTGGAAACACCATATATTTT; CDR3aa: CASSVAEGSGNTIYF